The 12 T cell receptor beta chains given below trace back to one sample, sequenced in a study of shared clonotypes between healthy human individuals. The data were produced by immunoSEQ multiplex PCR, yet TCRdb's version contains in-frame clones alone and is incomplete. The repertoire includes 2,500,000 or so clones, approximately 93% of them detected once, and approximately 0.36% sits in the top ten. Sequencing input: naive CD4+ T cells from PBMCs. Stated subset: CD45RA+ positively selected. The receptors shown here come from a man aged 18 to 30 in good health. Some clones in this sample may be carry-over from other donors' samples.

The V call is TRBV29-1, the J call TRBJ2-7, with 8 nucleotides matching TRBD1. The V segment lost 4 bases and the J segment 7 bases; nucleotides outside the gene matches: 6. The CDR3 sequence is 12 residues long. Per the germline V gene, CDR1 is SQVTM and CDR2 is ANQGSEA. The CDR3 bases are TGCAGCGTTGCTCAGGGGGCGGGGGAGCAGTACTTC. This sequence encodes CSVAQGAGEQYF.

The V gene is TRBV28, the J gene TRBJ2-1; either TRBD1 or TRBD2 may fit D (6 bases each). This CDR3 comprises 15 residues. Germline loops: CDR1 MDHEN, CDR2 SYDVKM. Trimming pared 10 bases from V and 1 base from J, leaving 17 bases between. Written as DNA, the CDR3 is TGTGCCACCGGATCAACAGGGAGGTCCTACAATGAGCAGTTCTTC. Translating gives CATGSTGRSYNEQFF.

A note on this clone: This CDR3 is also generated by other DNA sequences in the sample. The chain joins TRBV11-2 to TRBJ2-1; 14 nucleotides align to TRBD2. Unmatched junction bases numbered 2, after V lost 5 bases and J lost 2 bases. Germline lookup yields CDR1 SGHAT and CDR2 FQNNGV. The CDR3 extends over 16 amino acids. The CDR3 DNA is TGTGCCAGCAGCCCGGGACTAGCGGGGGCCTACAATGAGCAGTTCTTC. Translated: CASSPGLAGAYNEQFF.

The chain is built from TRBV19 and TRBJ2-7, with D maybe TRBD2 (7 bases). CDR1 and CDR2 from the germline V gene are LNHDA and SQIVND (reference sequence). The CDR3 runs to 14 residues. The V gene lost 4 bases and the J gene lost 3 bases, with 13 bases spanning the gap. In nucleotides, the CDR3 is TGTGCCAGTAGTACGGGGGGCGCCGGCTACGAGCAGTACTTC. It is translated as CASSTGGAGYEQYF.

The rearrangement uses TRBV6-5 and TRBJ1-1; D not resolved. V lost 6 bases to trimming and J lost 3 bases, with 5 bases between them. The CDR3 has 11 amino acids. Germline CDR1 is MNHEY and CDR2 is SVGAGI. The CDR3 DNA reads TGTGCCAGCAGGGGCCACACTGAAGCTTTCTTT. Translation gives CASRGHTEAFF.

The chain recombines TRBV6-5 with TRBJ2-3; TRBD2 aligns across 11 bases. The CDR3 loop spans 15 amino acids. V shed 5 bases, J shed 5 bases, and the junction held 6 bases outside the gene matches. CDR1 is MNHEY and CDR2 is SVGAGI in the germline V gene. The CDR3 sequence: CASSRLAGRGDTQYF. CDR3 DNA: TGTGCCAGCAGTCGACTAGCGGGGAGGGGAGATACGCAGTATTTT.

V gene TRBV28 combines with J gene TRBJ1-2, with no clear D. V shed 4 bases and J shed 6 bases, with 12 bases lying between them. Germline V CDR1 and CDR2: MDHEN, SYDVKM. The CDR3 totals 13 residues. In DNA, the CDR3 is TGTGCCAGCAGTTCAAGGTGGCCTAATGGCTACACCTTC. Translation: CASSSRWPNGYTF.

The chain carries TRBV11-2 and TRBJ2-5; perhaps TRBD2 as D (5 bases). Trimming took off 4 bases at V and 2 bases at J, with 14 bases between the two ends. The germline V gene has CDR1 SGHAT and CDR2 FQNNGV. The CDR3 runs 15 residues. The CDR3 region has the DNA TGTGCCAGCAGCTACCATTCGCCGGGACAAGAGACCCAGTACTTC. This sequence encodes CASSYHSPGQETQYF.

This clone was seen once. The chain carries TRBV9 and TRBJ2-7, with 11 positions matching TRBD1. After removal of 4 bases from V and 2 bases from J, the junction contained 2 bases not matched to a gene. This CDR3 is built from 14 residues. The germline CDR1 and CDR2 sequences are SGDLS and YYNGEE. DNA of the CDR3: TGTGCCAGCAGCCAGGGACAGGGGGCCTACGAGCAGTACTTC. Protein: CASSQGQGAYEQYF. Looking up the rest from reference TRBV9 and TRBJ2-7 gives the full variable domain: DSGVTQTPKHLITATGQRVTLRCSPRSGDLSVYWYQQSLDQGLQFLIQYYNGEERAKGNILERFSAQQFPDLHSELNLSSLELGDSALYFCASSQGQGAYEQYFGPGTRLTVT.

The chain has TRBV5-1 and TRBJ1-2, with TRBD1 matching 9 bases. From germline, CDR1 is SGHRS and CDR2 YFSETQ. The CDR3 extends over 16 amino acids. The J segment lost 1 base and the V segment lost 0 bases, leaving 4 bases of the junction unmatched. CDR3 sequence: CASSLGGTGINYGYTF. The CDR3 region has the DNA TGCGCCAGCAGCTTGGGCGGGACAGGGATTAACTATGGCTACACCTTC.

The CDR3 nucleotides read TGTGCCAGCAGCTTCCTTGACAGGTTAGAGACCCAGTACTTC. As protein: CASSFLDRLETQYF. The genes are TRBV5-4 and TRBJ2-5, with D possibly matching TRBD1 (6 bases). This CDR3 comprises 14 residues. The V gene's germline CDR1 is SGHNT and CDR2 YYREEE (reference sequence). Trimming left V 2 bases short and J 4 bases short, with 12 bases between. The whole variable domain, filled in from reference TRBV5-4 and TRBJ2-5, reads ETGVTQSPTHLIKTRGQQVTLRCSSQSGHNTVSWYQQALGQGPQFIFQYYREEENGRGNFPPRFSGLQFPNYSSELNVNALELDDSALYLCASSFLDRLETQYFGPGTRLLVL.

This clone has a handful of counts. V gene TRBV18 combines with J gene TRBJ1-1; TRBD1 aligns across 7 bases. V gave up 5 bases and J gave up 0 bases; unmatched junction bases: 3. CDR3 size: 14 residues. The germline V gene has CDR1 KGHSH and CDR2 LQKENI. DNA of the CDR3: TGTGCCAGCTCAACCCAGGGGGTGAACACTGAAGCTTTCTTT. Translation: CASSTQGVNTEAFF. Drawing the rest from reference TRBV18 and TRBJ1-1, the complete variable domain is NAGVMQNPRHLVRRRGQEARLRCSPMKGHSHVYWYRQLPEEGLKFMVYLQKENIIDESGMPKERFSAEFPKEGPSILRIQQVVRGDSAAYFCASSTQGVNTEAFFGQGTRLTVV.